A single sample gave rise to the 25 T cell receptor beta chains below, sequenced in a study of blood T cell repertoires in COVID-19. Libraries were prepared by immunoSEQ multiplex PCR; TCRdb keeps only in-frame clonotypes and omits some of them. The table includes 200,000 to 250,000 clones, roughly 90% detected once. The material sequenced was peripheral blood. These receptors originate from an older woman with acute or convalescent COVID-19.

This rearrangement joins TRBV25-1 to TRBJ1-2; 12 nucleotides match TRBD1. The CDR3 spans 17 residues. From germline, CDR1 is MGHDK and CDR2 SYGVNS. With 8 bases clipped from V and 3 bases from J, the junction kept 13 bases outside the gene matches. The CDR3 region has the DNA TGTGCCAGCGGACGACGAGGGGACAGGGGGCGCGACTATGGCTACACCTTC. Translation: CASGRRGDRGRDYGYTF.

The chain links TRBV12-5 to TRBJ1-6, with D unresolved. Trimming took 3 bases from V and 10 from J, leaving 10 bases between them. From germline, CDR1 is LGHNT and CDR2 FRNRAP. The CDR3 covers 13 residues. The CDR3 sequence: CASGFDIESPLHF. The CDR3 DNA follows: TGTGCTAGTGGTTTCGACATTGAGTCACCCCTCCACTTT.

The table lists this clone with a few counts. This chain joins TRBV18 and TRBJ1-4; maybe TRBD1 (5 bases). This CDR3 has 15 amino acids. Germline assignment: CDR1 KGHSH and CDR2 LQKENI. V shed 2 bases and J shed 8 bases, with 15 bases lying between them. Here the CDR3 reads CASSPFPGFEEKLFF. For the CDR3, the DNA is TGTGCCAGCTCACCATTTCCAGGGTTCGAGGAAAAACTGTTTTTT.

The CDR3 region has the DNA TGTGCCAGCACAAAAGACAGGGACACTGAAGCTTTCTTT. It specifies CASTKDRDTEAFF. The V and J genes are TRBV6-5 and TRBJ1-1; 7 bases are a match to TRBD1. In germline, CDR1 is MNHEY, CDR2 SVGAGI. V dropped 7 bases and J dropped 3; count of bases not matched to a gene: 5. CDR3 size: 13 residues.

The chain is built from TRBV19 and TRBJ2-2; D call uncertain. Looked up from germline, CDR1 is LNHDA and CDR2 is SQIVND (reference sequence). Trimming took 0 bases from V and 3 from J, leaving 11 bases between them. CDR3 length: 16 amino acids. For the CDR3, the DNA is TGTGCCAGTAGTATAGATTCAGGATCCTACACCGGGGAGCTGTTTTTT. Protein sequence: CASSIDSGSYTGELFF.

The V gene is TRBV14, the J gene TRBJ1-3, with a weak D call TRBD1 (6 bases). V lost 0 bases and J lost 0, with 9 bases in between. Germline CDR1 reads SGHDN; CDR2 reads FVKESK. This CDR3 region has 16 residues. CDR3 protein: CASSQERGASGNTIYF. CDR3 nucleotides: TGTGCCAGCAGCCAAGAGCGGGGGGCCTCTGGAAACACCATATATTTT.

The chain couples TRBV6-5 to TRBJ2-1; 9 bases agree with TRBD2. J gave up 10 bases and V 4 bases, and 14 bases lay outside the gene matches. Per the germline V gene, CDR1 is MNHEY and CDR2 is SVGAGI. The CDR3 totals 16 residues. DNA for the CDR3: TGTGCCAGCAGTTCCCGGGGTAGCGGGAGACCAGAAGAGCAGTTCTTC. This translates into CASSSRGSGRPEEQFF.

The J gene is TRBJ2-7, the V gene TRBV6-5; TRBD2 matches 9 bases. The CDR3 spans 15 residues. With V trimmed by 2 bases and J by 3 bases, 5 bases remained unmatched. The germline V gene encodes CDR1 MNHEY and CDR2 SVGAGI. The CDR3 sequence: CASSYGREGIYEQYF. CDR3 DNA sequence: TGTGCCAGCAGTTACGGGCGGGAGGGGATCTACGAGCAGTACTTC.

The gene calls are TRBV13 and TRBJ2-3, with 11 positions matching TRBD1. V shed 6 bases and J 4 bases; nucleotides not matched to a gene: 6. This CDR3 comprises 15 residues. Looked up from germline, CDR1 is PRHDT and CDR2 is FYEKMQ (reference sequence). CDR3 region: CASRTGTGGPDTQYF. The CDR3 region has the DNA TGTGCCAGCAGAACCGGGACAGGGGGACCAGATACGCAGTATTTT.

V usage is TRBV7-8 and J usage is TRBJ1-5; TRBD1 aligns across 8 bases. J lost 4 bases, V lost 4 bases, and 12 bases had no gene match. Looked up from germline, CDR1 is SGHVS and CDR2 is FQNEAQ. The CDR3 sequence is 17 residues long. The CDR3: CASSSQGQGQRNQPQHF. The CDR3, as DNA: TGTGCCAGCAGCTCTCAAGGACAGGGCCAGCGGAATCAGCCCCAGCATTTT.

The rearrangement links TRBV5-5 to TRBJ1-5, with TRBD1 identical over 8 bases. Trimming removed 3 bases from V and 7 bases from J; junction bases left unmatched: 6. CDR1 is SGHKS, CDR2 YYEKEE, per germline (reference sequence). The CDR3 sequence is 14 residues long. CDR3 amino acids: CASSWTGNRQPQHF. For the CDR3, the DNA is TGTGCCAGCAGCTGGACAGGGAATCGCCAGCCCCAGCATTTT.

This chain joins TRBV5-4 and TRBJ2-1; TRBD1 matches 11 bases. CDR3 length: 15 amino acids. After removal of 3 bases from V and 7 bases from J, the junction contained 6 bases not matched to a gene. Germline V gene data show CDR1 as SGHNT and CDR2 as YYREEE (reference sequence). In nucleotides, the CDR3 is TGTGCCAGCAGCTCGGGACAGGGGGTTGTAAATGAGCAGTTCTTC. Translated, it gives CASSSGQGVVNEQFF.

As regards this clone: The sample has other DNA sequences that encode this CDR3 too. The chain links TRBV12-3 or TRBV12-4 to TRBJ2-7; 7 bases map to TRBD1. The ends lost 2 bases at V and 6 bases at J; junction bases unmatched: 1. The CDR3 has 12 residues. The CDR3 DNA sequence: TGTGCCAGCAGTTTACGACAGGGCGAGCAGTACTTC. Amino acids: CASSLRQGEQYF.

The J gene is TRBJ2-6, the V gene TRBV27; 9 bases are shared with TRBD1. CDR1 is MNHEY, CDR2 SMNVEV, per germline (reference sequence). The CDR3 length is 17 residues. Trimming cost V 8 bases and J 0 bases; bases outside gene matches: 8. CDR3 sequence (DNA): TGTGCCAGCCGCCCACGGACAGGGGTCTCTGGGGCCAACGTCCTGACTTTC. Protein: CASRPRTGVSGANVLTF.

The genes are TRBV10-1 and TRBJ2-3; no clear D gene. This CDR3 region has 12 residues. V was clipped by 0 bases and J by 4 bases, with 2 bases between them. The V gene's germline CDR1 is WNHNN and CDR2 SYGVQD (reference sequence). The CDR3 loop is CASSESSDTQYF. As DNA, the CDR3 is TGCGCCAGCAGTGAGTCCTCAGATACGCAGTATTTT.

The chain couples TRBV3-1 (or the pseudogene TRBV3-2) to TRBJ1-2; TRBD1 might be the D (5 bases). Looked up from germline, CDR1 is LGHDT and CDR2 is YNNKEL (reference sequence). The germline V and J ends were trimmed by 1 base and 6 bases, with 9 bases remaining between them. There are 13 residues in the CDR3. DNA of the CDR3: TGTGCCAGCAGCCAAGGGGGGGAACATGGCTACACCTTC. Translating it yields CASSQGGEHGYTF.

Worth noting for this clone: Other DNA sequences within the sample encode an identical CDR3. The chain recombines TRBV6-1 with TRBJ1-5; maybe TRBD1 (5 bases). With 3 bases removed from V and 0 bases from J, the gap between germline ends came to 6 bases. CDR3 length equals 14 residues. Germline CDR1 reads MNHNS; CDR2 reads SASEGT. In DNA form, the CDR3 reads TGTGCCAGCAGTGAGGGGGGTAGCAATCAGCCCCAGCATTTT. This gives the protein CASSEGGSNQPQHF.

This clone was seen more than once but under ten times. The CDR3 here is CASSLTALANTEAFF. In DNA, the CDR3 is TGTGCCAGCAGCTTAACAGCTTTAGCGAACACTGAAGCTTTCTTT. The chain is built from TRBV7-3 and TRBJ1-1; D not resolved. V was pared by 0 bases and J by 1 base, with 9 bases between. The CDR3 runs to 15 residues. Germline assignment: CDR1 SGHTA and CDR2 FQGTGA.

This chain uses TRBV2 with TRBJ1-1; D ambiguous. With 3 bases removed from V and 7 bases from J, the gap between germline ends came to 12 bases. Germline CDR1 is SNHLY and CDR2 is FYNNEI. The CDR3 spans 13 residues. The CDR3 is CASSEFGPYEAFF. DNA of the CDR3: TGTGCCAGCAGTGAGTTTGGGCCCTATGAAGCTTTCTTT.

The chain joins TRBV28 to TRBJ1-5, with TRBD1 matching 11 bases. Germline V gives CDR1 MDHEN, CDR2 SYDVKM. The CDR3 sequence is 15 residues long. The J segment lost 6 bases and the V segment lost 6 bases, leaving 7 bases of the junction unmatched. Here the CDR3 reads CASRGGQGVGQPQHF. CDR3 nucleotide sequence: TGTGCCAGCAGAGGGGGACAGGGGGTCGGTCAGCCCCAGCATTTT. The full variable domain, with the rest looked up from reference TRBV28 and TRBJ1-5, is DVKVTQSSRYLVKRTGEKVFLECVQDMDHENMFWYRQDPGLGLRLIYFSYDVKMKEKGDIPEGYSVSREKKERFSLILESASTNQTSMYLCASRGGQGVGQPQHFGDGTRLSIL.

The V and J genes are TRBV19 and TRBJ2-1, with D possibly TRBD2 on 6 matching bases. With 9 bases removed from V and 6 bases from J, the gap between germline ends came to 18 bases. The germline CDR1 and CDR2 sequences are LNHDA and SQIVND (reference sequence). This CDR3 has 14 residues. Here the CDR3 DNA reads TGTGCCAGCAGAGGATGGGCAGCGGGCAATGAGCAGTTCTTC. Translation gives CASRGWAAGNEQFF.

J is TRBJ2-5 and V is TRBV10-2; 10 bases are shared with TRBD2. The CDR3 extends over 14 amino acids. The V gene end was trimmed by 6 bases and the J gene end by 5 bases; junction bases not matched to a gene: 6. Germline V lookup: CDR1 WSHSY, CDR2 SAAADI. The CDR3: CASRASGSYETQYF. CDR3 DNA sequence: TGCGCCAGCAGGGCTAGCGGGAGTTATGAGACCCAGTACTTC.

The V gene is TRBV24-1, the J gene TRBJ2-7; D possibly corresponds to TRBD2 (5 bases). The CDR3 totals 11 residues. Trimming took off 9 bases at V and 3 bases at J, with 8 bases between the two ends. Germline V CDR1 and CDR2: KGHDR, SFDVKD. The chain's CDR3 is CATRGIYEQYF. The CDR3 nucleotides read TGTGCCACCCGGGGAATCTACGAGCAGTACTTC.

The chain is built from TRBV6-6 and TRBJ2-7; D perhaps matches TRBD2 (5 bases). Trimming shortened V by 0 bases and J by 5 bases, and 17 bases separated the two germline ends. Germline V gene lookup returns CDR1 MNHNY and CDR2 SVGAGI (reference sequence). CDR3 length: 16 amino acids. In DNA form, the CDR3 reads TGTGCCAGCAGTTACTCCCGGGCCTTATTCGGGGACGAGCAGTACTTC. It specifies CASSYSRALFGDEQYF.

V gene TRBV6-1 combines with J gene TRBJ1-4, with 7 bases identical to TRBD1. In germline, CDR1 is MNHNS, CDR2 SASEGT. The CDR3 sequence is 16 residues long. V lost 1 base to trimming and J lost 7 bases; unmatched junction nucleotides: 9. As DNA, the CDR3 is TGTGCCAGCAGTGAAGTCTTGACAGGGCACGCTGAAAAACTGTTTTTT. Its translation: CASSEVLTGHAEKLFF.